The 14 T cell receptor beta chains below all came from one sample that was sequenced in a study of OX40 agonist ivuxolimab in advanced cancers. Profiled with immunoSEQ multiplex PCR; TCRdb holds only in-frame clones, not every one. The data show tens of thousands of clones, around 82% seen once. The sequences come from CD4+ or CD8+ T cells sorted from blood, collected in a trial of the OX40 agonist ivuxolimab. Receptor source: an adult with an advanced solid tumor such as melanoma, head and neck, liver or kidney cancer.

In its sample, this clone was seen a few times. The chain employs TRBV13 and TRBJ1-3, with a weak D call TRBD1 (6 bases). There are 20 residues in the CDR3. The germline V and J ends were trimmed by 3 bases and 0 bases, with 24 bases remaining between them. Germline values: CDR1 PRHDT, CDR2 FYEKMQ (reference sequence). The CDR3 DNA reads TGTGCCAGCAGCTTGGCACCTATTCTGGGGGCAGGGAGCTCTGGAAACACCATATATTTT. Its translation is CASSLAPILGAGSSGNTIYF. Using reference TRBV13 and TRBJ1-3 for the parts outside the CDR3, the full variable domain is AAGVIQSPRHLIKEKRETATLKCYPIPRHDTVYWYQQGPGQDPQFLISFYEKMQSDKGSIPDRFSAQQFSDYHSELNMSSLELGDSALYFCASSLAPILGAGSSGNTIYFGEGSWLTVV.

The chain employs TRBV7-2 and TRBJ2-5; tentative D call: TRBD1 (6 bases). Germline V gives CDR1 SGHTA, CDR2 FQGNSA. Trimming took off 1 base at V and 1 base at J, with 10 bases between the two ends. This CDR3 contains 15 residues. This CDR3 is CASSLVSGVQETQYF. The CDR3 DNA is TGTGCCAGCAGCTTAGTATCAGGGGTCCAAGAGACCCAGTACTTC.

The chain combines TRBV5-6 with TRBJ2-2, with TRBD1 as a possible D gene (5 bases). V was shortened by 1 base and J by 13 bases, with 11 bases between the two germline ends. The CDR3 has 12 residues. Germline CDR1 and CDR2: SGHDT and YYEEEE. The CDR3 spells CASSLTGRALFF. In nucleotides, the CDR3 is TGTGCCAGCAGCTTGACAGGACGGGCGCTGTTTTTT.

V is TRBV30 and J is TRBJ1-1; D is unresolved. The CDR3 extends over 13 amino acids. V was pared by 0 bases and J by 0 bases, with 5 bases between. Per the germline V gene, CDR1 is GTSNPN and CDR2 is SVGIG (reference sequence). The CDR3, as DNA: TGTGCCTGGAGTGTAAACCTGAACACTGAAGCTTTCTTT. Protein sequence: CAWSVNLNTEAFF.

The chain uses TRBV6-5 and TRBJ2-3, with 10 bases fitting TRBD2. The CDR3 covers 15 residues. The V segment lost 8 bases and the J segment 4 bases; nucleotides outside the gene matches: 9. The germline V gene has CDR1 MNHEY and CDR2 SVGAGI. The CDR3 sequence: CASHTRTSGSDTQYF. CDR3 in DNA: TGTGCCAGCCACACGCGGACTAGCGGCTCAGATACGCAGTATTTT.

This clone was picked up a small number of times. The V gene is TRBV7-9, the J gene TRBJ1-3, with D possibly matching TRBD1 (5 bases). The V and J ends lost 3 bases and 0 bases respectively, with 9 bases between them. CDR3 length equals 15 residues. Germline V gene data show CDR1 as SEHNR and CDR2 as FQNEAQ (reference sequence). The CDR3 spells CASSLRGDSGNTIYF. The DNA of the CDR3 is TGTGCCAGCAGCTTGCGGGGGGACTCTGGAAACACCATATATTTT.

V gene TRBV5-1 combines with J gene TRBJ1-3; D is undetermined. There are 14 residues in the CDR3. Germline values: CDR1 SGHRS, CDR2 YFSETQ. Trimming took 2 bases from V and 2 from J, leaving 8 bases between them. CDR3 in amino acids: CASSFSSPGNTIYF. CDR3 DNA sequence: TGCGCCAGCAGCTTTTCTAGCCCTGGAAACACCATATATTTT.

This chain connects TRBV6-5 to TRBJ2-5; 7 nucleotides match TRBD2. Germline CDR1 reads MNHEY; CDR2 reads SVGAGI. The CDR3 runs to 15 residues. The V gene end was trimmed by 2 bases and the J gene end by 2 bases; junction bases not matched to a gene: 5. CDR3 sequence (DNA): TGTGCCAGCAGTTACGGACTAGGGGAACAAGAGACCCAGTACTTC. It specifies CASSYGLGEQETQYF.

This chain links TRBV11-1 with TRBJ2-3; D is uncertain. This CDR3 has 13 amino acids. The V gene's germline CDR1 is SGHAT and CDR2 FQDESV (reference sequence). The ends were cut back, 2 bases at V and 4 bases at J, with 7 bases in the middle. The CDR3 DNA sequence: TGTGCCAGCAGCTTATGGGTGGCAGATACGCAGTATTTT. Protein sequence: CASSLWVADTQYF.

The chain is built from TRBV27 and TRBJ1-4; 7 bases align to TRBD1. CDR1 is MNHEY, CDR2 SMNVEV, per germline (reference sequence). The CDR3 is 16 amino acids. The V gene end was trimmed by 5 bases and the J gene end by 3 bases; junction bases not matched to a gene: 9. CDR3 loop: CASSRMPGQSNEKLFF. CDR3 nucleotide sequence: TGTGCCAGCAGTCGTATGCCGGGACAGTCTAATGAAAAACTGTTTTTT.

The chain links TRBV7-9 to TRBJ2-3, with D possibly TRBD2 on 5 matching bases. The V end lost 1 base, the J end lost 4 bases, and 6 bases lay between the germline ends. This CDR3 comprises 13 residues. Germline V lookup: CDR1 SEHNR, CDR2 FQNEAQ (reference sequence). The CDR3 nucleotides are TGTGCCAGCAGCTTAGTTAGCGCAGATACGCAGTATTTT. As protein: CASSLVSADTQYF.

J is TRBJ1-6 and V is TRBV5-1; D gene ambiguous. Germline V gene sequence: CDR1 SGHRS, CDR2 YFSETQ. Between the trimmed V and J ends, which lost 0 bases and 8 bases, there was a span of 9 bases. This CDR3 comprises 14 residues. The CDR3 here is CASSLAIRDSPLHF. The DNA of the CDR3 is TGCGCCAGCAGCTTGGCCATTAGGGATTCACCCCTCCACTTT.

The V gene is TRBV7-6, the J gene TRBJ1-3; D remains ambiguous. The germline gives CDR1 SGHVS, CDR2 FNYEAQ. The V and J ends lost 1 base and 2 bases respectively, with 12 bases between them. The CDR3 sequence is 16 residues long. CDR3 nucleotide sequence: TGTGCCAGCAGCTTAGGTAGCATGTCTACTGGAAACACCATATATTTT. This sequence encodes CASSLGSMSTGNTIYF.

The chain is built from TRBV19 and TRBJ2-1, with D perhaps matching TRBD1 (7 bases). CDR1 is LNHDA, CDR2 SQIVND, per germline (reference sequence). The V end was cut by 1 base, the J end by 7 bases, with 14 bases between. The CDR3 totals 15 residues. The CDR3 spells CASSIGAGTANEQFF. Written as DNA, the CDR3 is TGTGCCAGTAGTATAGGGGCGGGGACAGCTAATGAGCAGTTCTTC.